This T cell receptor beta chain was documented in a study of T cell repertoires in cytomegalovirus infection. The overall study: From public TCR beta signatures came an indication of both CMV infection and matching HLA type.

This clonotype was counted between two and nine times. As yet, its antigen is unknown. Study-wide results and limits: Ex vivo, HLA-C-restricted CMV-specific TCR beta clonotypes prevailed over the rest of the response. Summed frequency of public TCR beta families distinguished CMV carriers with the relevant HLA.

The ends lost 0 bases at V and 14 bases at J; junction bases unmatched: 9. Per the germline V gene, CDR1 is SGDLS and CDR2 is YYNGEE. This CDR3 contains 13 residues. One entry per CDR3 protein, called by TCRdb with MiXCR from the reads. The sample holds some 390,000 distinct CDR3 sequences, approximately 18% seen once. The rearrangement joins TRBV9 to TRBJ2-3, with 7 nucleotides matching TRBD1. Sequenced: PBMCs. The origin of this receptor is a human donor in good health (CMV status not recorded). Some clones in this sample may be carry-over from other donors' samples. CDR3 region: CASSVATNTGVYF. The DNA for the CDR3 is TGTGCCAGCAGCGTAGCTACTAACACAGGGGTGTATTTT.